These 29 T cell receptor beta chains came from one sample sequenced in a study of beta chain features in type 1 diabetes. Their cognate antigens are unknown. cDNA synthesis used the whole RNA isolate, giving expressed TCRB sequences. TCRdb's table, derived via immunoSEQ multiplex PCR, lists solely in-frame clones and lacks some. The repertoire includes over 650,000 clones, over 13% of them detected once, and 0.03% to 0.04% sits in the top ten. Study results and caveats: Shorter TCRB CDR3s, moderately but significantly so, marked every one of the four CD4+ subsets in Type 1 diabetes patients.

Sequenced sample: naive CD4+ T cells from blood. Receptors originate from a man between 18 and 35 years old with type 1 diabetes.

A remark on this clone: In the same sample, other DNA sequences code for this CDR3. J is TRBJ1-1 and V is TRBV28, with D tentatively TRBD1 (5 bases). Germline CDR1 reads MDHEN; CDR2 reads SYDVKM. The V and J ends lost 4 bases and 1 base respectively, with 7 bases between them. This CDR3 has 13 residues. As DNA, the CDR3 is TGTGCCAGCAGTTCTGGACAGAACACTGAAGCTTTCTTT. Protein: CASSSGQNTEAFF.

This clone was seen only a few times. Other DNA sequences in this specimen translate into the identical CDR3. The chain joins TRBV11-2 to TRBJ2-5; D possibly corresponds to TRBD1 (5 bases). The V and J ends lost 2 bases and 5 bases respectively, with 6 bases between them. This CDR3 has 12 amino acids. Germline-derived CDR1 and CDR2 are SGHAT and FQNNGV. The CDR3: CASSLRGETQYF. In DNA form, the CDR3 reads TGTGCCAGCAGCTTAAGGGGTGAGACCCAGTACTTC.

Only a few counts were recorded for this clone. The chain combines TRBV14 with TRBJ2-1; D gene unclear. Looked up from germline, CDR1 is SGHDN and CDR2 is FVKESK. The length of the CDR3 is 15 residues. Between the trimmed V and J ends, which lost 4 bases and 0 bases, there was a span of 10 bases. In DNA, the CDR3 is TGTGCCAGCAGCCCCAGGAGAAGCTCCTACAATGAGCAGTTCTTC. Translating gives CASSPRRSSYNEQFF.

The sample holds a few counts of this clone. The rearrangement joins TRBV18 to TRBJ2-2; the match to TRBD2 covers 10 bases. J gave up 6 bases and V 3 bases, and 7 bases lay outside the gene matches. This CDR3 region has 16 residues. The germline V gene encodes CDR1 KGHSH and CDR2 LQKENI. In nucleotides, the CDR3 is TGTGCCAGCTCACCTTATAGCGGGAGGCGCTCCGGGGAGCTGTTTTTT. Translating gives CASSPYSGRRSGELFF.

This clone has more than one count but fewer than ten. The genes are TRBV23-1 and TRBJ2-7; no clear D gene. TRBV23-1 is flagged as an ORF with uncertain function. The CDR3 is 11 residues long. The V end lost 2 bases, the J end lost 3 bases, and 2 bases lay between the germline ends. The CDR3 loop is CASSQGYEQYF. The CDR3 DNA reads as TGCGCCAGCAGTCAAGGCTACGAGCAGTACTTC.

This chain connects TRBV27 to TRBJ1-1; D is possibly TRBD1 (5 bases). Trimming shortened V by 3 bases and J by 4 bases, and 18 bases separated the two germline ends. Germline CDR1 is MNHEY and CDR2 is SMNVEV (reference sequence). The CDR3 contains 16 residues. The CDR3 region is CASSFYGAEGGTEAFF. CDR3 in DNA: TGTGCCAGCAGTTTCTACGGGGCGGAGGGTGGCACTGAAGCTTTCTTT.

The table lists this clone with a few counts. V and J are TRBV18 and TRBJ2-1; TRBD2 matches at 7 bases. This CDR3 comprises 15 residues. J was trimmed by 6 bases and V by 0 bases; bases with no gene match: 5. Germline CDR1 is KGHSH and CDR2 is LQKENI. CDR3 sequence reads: CASSPPASGPNEQFF. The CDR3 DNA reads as TGTGCCAGCTCACCACCGGCTAGCGGTCCCAATGAGCAGTTCTTC.

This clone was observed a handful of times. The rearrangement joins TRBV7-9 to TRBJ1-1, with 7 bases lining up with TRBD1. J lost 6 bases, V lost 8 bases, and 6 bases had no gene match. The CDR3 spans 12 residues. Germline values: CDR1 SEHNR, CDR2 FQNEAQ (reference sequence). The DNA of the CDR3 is TGTGCCAGCGCGGGAGGGGGCCCTGAAGCTTTCTTT. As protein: CASAGGGPEAFF.

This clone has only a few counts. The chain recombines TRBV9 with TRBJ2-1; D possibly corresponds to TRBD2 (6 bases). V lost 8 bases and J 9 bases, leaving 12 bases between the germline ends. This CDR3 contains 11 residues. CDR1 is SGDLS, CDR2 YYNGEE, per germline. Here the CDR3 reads CASSGDSEQFF. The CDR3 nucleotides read TGTGCCAGTTCGGGGGATAGTGAGCAGTTCTTC. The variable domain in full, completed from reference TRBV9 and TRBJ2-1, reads DSGVTQTPKHLITATGQRVTLRCSPRSGDLSVYWYQQSLDQGLQFLIQYYNGEERAKGNILERFSAQQFPDLHSELNLSSLELGDSALYFCASSGDSEQFFGPGTRLTVL.

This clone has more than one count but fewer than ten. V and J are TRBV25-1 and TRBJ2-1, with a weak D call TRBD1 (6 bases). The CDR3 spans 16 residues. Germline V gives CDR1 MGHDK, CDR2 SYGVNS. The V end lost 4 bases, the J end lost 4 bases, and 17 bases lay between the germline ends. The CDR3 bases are TGTGCCAGCAGTGTGCTAGGACAGCAAGAATACAATGAGCAGTTCTTC. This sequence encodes CASSVLGQQEYNEQFF.

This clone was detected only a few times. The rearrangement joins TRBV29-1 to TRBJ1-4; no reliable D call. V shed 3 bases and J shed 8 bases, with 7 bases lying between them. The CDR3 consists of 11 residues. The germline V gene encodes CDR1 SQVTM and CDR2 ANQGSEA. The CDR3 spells CSVEFSEKLFF. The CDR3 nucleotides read TGCAGCGTTGAGTTTTCAGAAAAACTGTTTTTT. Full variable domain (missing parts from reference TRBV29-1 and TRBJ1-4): SAVISQKPSRDICQRGTSLTIQCQVDSQVTMMFWYRQQPGQSLTLIATANQGSEATYESGFVIDKFPISRPNLTFSTLTVSNMSPEDSSIYLCSVEFSEKLFFGSGTQLSVL.

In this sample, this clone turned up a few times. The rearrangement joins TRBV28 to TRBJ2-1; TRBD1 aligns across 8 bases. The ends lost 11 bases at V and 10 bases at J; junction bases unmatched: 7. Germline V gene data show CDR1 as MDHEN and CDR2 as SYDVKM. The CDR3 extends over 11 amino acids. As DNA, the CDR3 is TGTGCCCACCAGGGGGCCGGAGAGCAGTTCTTC. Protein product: CAHQGAGEQFF.

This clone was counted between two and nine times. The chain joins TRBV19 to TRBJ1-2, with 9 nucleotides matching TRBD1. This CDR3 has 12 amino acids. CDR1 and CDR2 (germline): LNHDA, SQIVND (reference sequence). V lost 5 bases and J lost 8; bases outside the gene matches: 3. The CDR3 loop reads CASSRGQGGYTF. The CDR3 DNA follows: TGTGCCAGTAGTCGGGGACAGGGCGGCTACACCTTC.

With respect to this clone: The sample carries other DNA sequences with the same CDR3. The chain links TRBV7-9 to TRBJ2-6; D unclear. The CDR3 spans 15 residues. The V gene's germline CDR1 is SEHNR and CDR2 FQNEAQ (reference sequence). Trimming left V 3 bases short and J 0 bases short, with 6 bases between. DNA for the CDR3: TGTGCCAGCAGCTTGGGAAGCTCTGGGGCCAACGTCCTGACTTTC. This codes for CASSLGSSGANVLTF.

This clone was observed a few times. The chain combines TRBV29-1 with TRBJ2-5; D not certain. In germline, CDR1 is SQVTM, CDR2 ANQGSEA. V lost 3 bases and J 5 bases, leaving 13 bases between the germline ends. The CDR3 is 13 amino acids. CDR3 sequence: CSVDLQSVETQYF. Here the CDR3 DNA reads TGCAGCGTTGACCTGCAGTCTGTGGAGACCCAGTACTTC.

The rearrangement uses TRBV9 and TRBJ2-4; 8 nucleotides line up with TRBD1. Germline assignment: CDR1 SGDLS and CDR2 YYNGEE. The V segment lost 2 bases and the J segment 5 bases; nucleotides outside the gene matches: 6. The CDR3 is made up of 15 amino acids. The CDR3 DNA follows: TGTGCCAGCAGCGTGACAGGGGCTTTCCAAAACATTCAGTACTTC. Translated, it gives CASSVTGAFQNIQYF.

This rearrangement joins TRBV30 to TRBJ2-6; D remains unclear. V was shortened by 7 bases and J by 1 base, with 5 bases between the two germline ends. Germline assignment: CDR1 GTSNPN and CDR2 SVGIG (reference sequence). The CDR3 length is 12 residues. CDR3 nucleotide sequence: TGTGCCTCCTCGTCTGGGGCCAACGTCCTGACTTTC. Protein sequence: CASSSGANVLTF.

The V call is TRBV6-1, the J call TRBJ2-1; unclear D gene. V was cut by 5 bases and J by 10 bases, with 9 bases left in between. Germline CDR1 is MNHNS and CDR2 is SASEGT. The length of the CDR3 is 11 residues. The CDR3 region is CASSFVLEQFF. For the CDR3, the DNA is TGTGCCAGCAGTTTCGTCCTCGAGCAGTTCTTC.

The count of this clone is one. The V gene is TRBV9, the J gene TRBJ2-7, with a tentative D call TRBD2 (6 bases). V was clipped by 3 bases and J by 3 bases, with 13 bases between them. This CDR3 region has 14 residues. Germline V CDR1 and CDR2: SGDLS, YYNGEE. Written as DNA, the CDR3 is TGTGCCAGCAGCGCCACGGGGGAATTCTACGAGCAGTACTTC. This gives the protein CASSATGEFYEQYF.

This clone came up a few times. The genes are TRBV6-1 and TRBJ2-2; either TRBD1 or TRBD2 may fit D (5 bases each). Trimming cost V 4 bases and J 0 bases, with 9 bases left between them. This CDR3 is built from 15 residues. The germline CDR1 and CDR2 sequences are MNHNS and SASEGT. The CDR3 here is CASSVGPTNTGELFF. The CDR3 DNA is TGTGCCAGCAGTGTGGGACCGACGAACACCGGGGAGCTGTTTTTT.

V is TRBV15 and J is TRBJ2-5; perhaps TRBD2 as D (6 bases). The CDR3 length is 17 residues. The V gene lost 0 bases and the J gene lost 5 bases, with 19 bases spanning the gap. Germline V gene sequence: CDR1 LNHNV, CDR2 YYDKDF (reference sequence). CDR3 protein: CATSRDTGTESWETQYF. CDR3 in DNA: TGTGCCACCAGCAGAGATACCGGGACTGAGAGTTGGGAGACCCAGTACTTC.

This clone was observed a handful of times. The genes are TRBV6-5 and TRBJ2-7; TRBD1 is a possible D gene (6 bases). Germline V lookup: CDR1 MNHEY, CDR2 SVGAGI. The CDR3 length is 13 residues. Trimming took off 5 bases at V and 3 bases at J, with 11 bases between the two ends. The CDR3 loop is CASSRGQYYEQYF. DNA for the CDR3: TGTGCCAGCAGTCGCGGACAGTACTACGAGCAGTACTTC.

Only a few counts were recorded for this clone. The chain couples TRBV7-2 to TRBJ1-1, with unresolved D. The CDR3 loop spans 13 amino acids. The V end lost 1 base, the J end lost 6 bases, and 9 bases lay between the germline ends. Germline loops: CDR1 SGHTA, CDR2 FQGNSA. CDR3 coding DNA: TGTGCCAGCAGCTTAGAATGGAGTCCTGAAGCTTTCTTT. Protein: CASSLEWSPEAFF.

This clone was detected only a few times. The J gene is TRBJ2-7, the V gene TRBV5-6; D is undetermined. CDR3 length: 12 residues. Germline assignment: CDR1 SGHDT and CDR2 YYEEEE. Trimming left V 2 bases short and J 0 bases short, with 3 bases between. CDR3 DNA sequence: TGTGCCAGCAGCTTCCTCTCCTACGAGCAGTACTTC. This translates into CASSFLSYEQYF.

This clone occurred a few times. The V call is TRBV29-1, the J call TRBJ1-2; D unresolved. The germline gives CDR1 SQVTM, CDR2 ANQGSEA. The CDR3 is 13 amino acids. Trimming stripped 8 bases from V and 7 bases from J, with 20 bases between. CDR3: CSTFLFAGIGYTF. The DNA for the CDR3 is TGCAGCACCTTTCTTTTTGCGGGAATTGGCTACACCTTC.

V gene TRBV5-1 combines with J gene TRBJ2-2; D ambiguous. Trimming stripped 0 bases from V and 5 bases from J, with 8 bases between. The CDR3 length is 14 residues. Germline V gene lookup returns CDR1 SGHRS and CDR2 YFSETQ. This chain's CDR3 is CASSLALGTGELFF. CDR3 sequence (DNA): TGCGCCAGCAGCTTGGCCTTGGGTACCGGGGAGCTGTTTTTT.

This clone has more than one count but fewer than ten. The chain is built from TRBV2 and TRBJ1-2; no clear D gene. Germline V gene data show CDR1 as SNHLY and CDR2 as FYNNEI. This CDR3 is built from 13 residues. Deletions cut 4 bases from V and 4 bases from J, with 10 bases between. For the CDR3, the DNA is TGTGCCAGCAGTGCGGAGGTGCTCTATGGCTACACCTTC. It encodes CASSAEVLYGYTF.

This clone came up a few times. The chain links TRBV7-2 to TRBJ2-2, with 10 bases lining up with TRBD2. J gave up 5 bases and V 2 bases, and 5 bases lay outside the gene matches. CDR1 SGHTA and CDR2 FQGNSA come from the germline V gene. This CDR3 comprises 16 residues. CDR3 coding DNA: TGTGCCAGCAGCTTAAAACTAGCGGGAAAGACCGGGGAGCTGTTTTTT. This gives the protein CASSLKLAGKTGELFF.

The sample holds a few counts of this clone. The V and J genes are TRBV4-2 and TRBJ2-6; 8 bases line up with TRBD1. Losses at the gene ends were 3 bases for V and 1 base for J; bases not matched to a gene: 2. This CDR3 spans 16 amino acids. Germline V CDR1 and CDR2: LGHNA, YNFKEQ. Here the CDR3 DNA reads TGTGCCAGCAGCCAGGGACAGGCATCTGGGGCCAACGTCCTGACTTTC. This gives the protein CASSQGQASGANVLTF.